Sequencing of this T cell receptor (beta chain) was carried out in a study of cytomegalovirus exposure and HLA in healthy donors (dated by TCRdb to the late 2010s). Some background on the complete study: According to a later analysis, one platform produced both the 120 validation repertoires and the 720 or so repertoires of the first cohort. The aim of the study was to test whether cataloging public T cell receptors could identify signatures of past pathogen exposure. In addition to the first cohort of 500 to 850 subjects, a separate validation cohort of approximately 110 different subjects was used. The study combined high-throughput TCR immunosequencing, statistical association of individual TCRs with disease status, and machine learning to predict cytomegalovirus infection status. Study-wide findings and limitations: In a later analysis, TCRs clustered in the first cohort were found to also tend to co-occur in the roughly 130 validation repertoires, with 94% of cluster scores above 0. The validation cohort had no HLA typing available for a later analysis, so co-occurrence within that cohort was assessed over all 120 or so repertoires. Most TCR sequences were observed very rarely across donors, whereas some public TCRs were present in many individuals. Three of the identified cytomegalovirus-associated TCR beta chains were confirmed in vitro to be specific for cytomegalovirus antigens. The authors suggested that the approach could potentially be generalized to other disease states and immunological phenotypes. Cytomegalovirus status was reported to be diagnosed by the classifier with high specificity and sensitivity in both the original and validation cohorts. In the study, some 160 TCR beta chains were listed as associated with cytomegalovirus.

Points on this clone: Its antigen is currently not known. No much larger clone is present one base from it, and per-base qualities are unavailable.

V and J are truncated by 8 bases and 4 bases respectively, leaving an intervening sequence of 5 bases. The CDR3 sequence holds 10 residues, the cysteine and phenylalanine included. The CDR3 DNA has 30 bases and is translated from base 1. As encoded in the germline V gene (reference sequence), CDR1 is MNHNY while CDR2 is SVGAGI. The donors belonged to the validation cohort of around 130 subjects, which was separate from the approximately 700-subject first cohort. The library was obtained by the immunoSEQ multiplex PCR assay. The original pipeline was this. A statistical classification framework was developed to diagnose cytomegalovirus status using the catalog of TCR beta chain sequences. Sourced from immuneACCESS, this table was stored by TCRdb with only in-frame sequences that have V and J called. A share of the clones is absent; for the studies checked, an unresolved V gene accounts for under half, and the remainder has no known explanation. Clonal size and the V and J genes are those of that table, whereas D and trimming came from the DNA. For this sample there are tens of thousands of clones; approximately 89% appear just once. The top ten clones comprise more than 8% of the sample.

This chain is built from TRBV6-6 and TRBJ1-1, with the D segment identity uncertain. The sequence was obtained from a woman between 18 and 29 years old in good health and CMV-seropositive. The material sequenced was PBMCs. The nucleotide sequence reads TGTGCCAGCCTTAGCACTGAAGCTTTCTTT. This is translated as CASLSTEAFF.